The 9 T cell receptor beta chains given below trace back to one sample, sequenced in a study of control samples from healthy donors and cancer patients. The table came from immunoSEQ multiplex PCR; TCRdb's copy has only in-frame clones and leaves some out. Of under 150,000 clones listed, approximately 87% are singletons. The specimen sequenced was blood. The origin of the receptors is a man in his sixties in good health.

The chain uses TRBV28 and TRBJ1-5; no definite D call. CDR1 MDHEN and CDR2 SYDVKM come from the germline V gene. Deletions cut 1 base from V and 5 bases from J, with 15 bases between. The CDR3 is 16 residues long. CDR3 in DNA: TGTGCCAGCAGTTTATTTAGGTCCGGGGAGGATCAGCCCCAGCATTTT. Protein sequence: CASSLFRSGEDQPQHF.

The chain combines TRBV11-2 with TRBJ2-7; D remains unclear. CDR3 length: 13 amino acids. Germline V gene lookup returns CDR1 SGHAT and CDR2 FQNNGV. The V end was cut by 5 bases, the J end by 0 bases, with 8 bases between. CDR3 sequence: CASSGDYSYEQYF. CDR3 bases: TGTGCCAGCAGCGGTGATTACTCCTACGAGCAGTACTTC.

The chain links TRBV7-8 to TRBJ1-6; D gene ambiguous. V was trimmed by 5 bases and J by 6 bases, leaving 5 bases between them. Germline V gene data show CDR1 as SGHVS and CDR2 as FQNEAQ. The CDR3 covers 12 residues. The CDR3 bases are TGTGCCAGCAGCCCCAGTAATTCACCCCTCCACTTT. Translation gives CASSPSNSPLHF.

This clone was counted a single time. J is TRBJ2-5 and V is TRBV19, with TRBD1 matching 12 bases. Per the germline V gene, CDR1 is LNHDA and CDR2 is SQIVND (reference sequence). The CDR3 contains 15 residues. V shed 6 bases, J shed 5 bases, and the junction held 7 bases outside the gene matches. In DNA, the CDR3 is TGTGCCAGTAGAGCCGGGACAGGGGGCAAGGAGACCCAGTACTTC. Translating gives CASRAGTGGKETQYF.

This clone was seen a handful of times. CDR3 coding DNA: TGTGCCAGCAGTCGGGTCCCGAATTCACCCCTCCACTTT. Its translation: CASSRVPNSPLHF. This chain joins TRBV14 and TRBJ1-6; D gene ambiguous. Deletions cut 6 bases from V and 7 bases from J, with 10 bases between. The CDR3 runs to 13 residues. Germline lookup yields CDR1 SGHDN and CDR2 FVKESK.

The chain recombines TRBV21-1 with TRBJ1-6; TRBD1, the D gene given by the table, was not confirmed from the DNA. TRBV21-1 is an annotated pseudogene. CDR3 size: 14 residues. CDR3 region: CASIPRTGNSPLHF. The DNA for the CDR3 is TGTGCCAGCATACCCCGGACAGGGAATTCACCCCTCCACTTT.

V and J are TRBV6-5 and TRBJ1-5; D uncertain. Germline loops: CDR1 MNHEY, CDR2 SVGAGI. Trimming removed 3 bases at V and 9 bases at J, with 18 bases between. This CDR3 comprises 15 residues. CDR3 DNA: TGTGCCAGCAGTTATTCCAGCAGAACCGGGTCGCCCCAGCATTTT. This sequence encodes CASSYSSRTGSPQHF.

The chain recombines TRBV3-1 (or the pseudogene TRBV3-2) with TRBJ2-2, with TRBD2 as a possible D gene (5 bases). The germline V and J ends were trimmed by 1 base and 1 base, with 7 bases remaining between them. The CDR3 sequence is 15 residues long. The germline V gene encodes CDR1 LGHDT and CDR2 YNNKEL (reference sequence). The CDR3 DNA is TGTGCCAGCAGCCAAGCGGGGTTGAACACCGGGGAGCTGTTTTTT. It codes for CASSQAGLNTGELFF.

The chain has TRBV5-8 and TRBJ2-3, with D perhaps matching TRBD1 or TRBD2 (6 bases each). The CDR3 loop spans 16 amino acids. V lost 1 base and J lost 0, with 12 bases in between. Germline lookup yields CDR1 SGHTS and CDR2 YDEGEE. This CDR3 reads CASSLRGALSTDTQYF. As DNA, the CDR3 is TGTGCCAGCAGCTTGAGGGGGGCTCTTAGCACAGATACGCAGTATTTT.